This T cell receptor beta chain was sequenced during a study of T cell responses to AZD1222 COVID-19 vaccine. Study results and caveats: Nearly half of the spike-specific TCRs reportedly recognize variant regions that carry no mutations.

The CDR3 is 15 residues long. Germline CDR1 is SNHLY and CDR2 is FYNNEI. Trimming cost V 0 bases and J 8 bases; bases outside gene matches: 9. The protocol was immunoSEQ multiplex PCR, while the TCRdb copy is restricted to in-frame clones and leaves out a portion. The sample yields some 100,000 clones, around nine tenths seen once. A remark on this clone: Its target is not known.

The starting material was peripheral blood, obtained on day 0 of AZD1222 vaccination. The rearrangement joins TRBV2 to TRBJ1-2; TRBD1 matches at 7 bases. The receptor's source is an adult in good health. The CDR3 DNA is TGTGCCAGCAGTGAAGCTGAACAGGGGATGGGAGGCTACACCTTC. Its protein product is CASSEAEQGMGGYTF.